This TCR beta chain was found in a study of T-cell memory formation after mild COVID-19. Trimming removed 3 bases from V and 3 bases from J; junction bases left unmatched: 7. The CDR3 length is 15 residues. CDR1 and CDR2 from the germline V gene are SGHRS and YFSETQ. Each CDR3 protein is one row after TCRdb ran MiXCR on the 5' RACE reads. This table holds about 350,000 distinct CDR3 sequences, roughly 15% found once. The chain couples TRBV5-1 to TRBJ2-5, with TRBD1 matching 8 bases. Material for sequencing was PBMCs or a T cell subset sorted from them (not recorded which). This clonotype was sampled from a man younger than 35 who had mild COVID-19 (a few samples of this study predate the infection). Cell type and time point are not known. DNA of the CDR3: TGCGCCAGCAGCTCTGGGGACAGGACGGAAGAGACCCAGTACTTC. Protein product: CASSSGDRTEETQYF.